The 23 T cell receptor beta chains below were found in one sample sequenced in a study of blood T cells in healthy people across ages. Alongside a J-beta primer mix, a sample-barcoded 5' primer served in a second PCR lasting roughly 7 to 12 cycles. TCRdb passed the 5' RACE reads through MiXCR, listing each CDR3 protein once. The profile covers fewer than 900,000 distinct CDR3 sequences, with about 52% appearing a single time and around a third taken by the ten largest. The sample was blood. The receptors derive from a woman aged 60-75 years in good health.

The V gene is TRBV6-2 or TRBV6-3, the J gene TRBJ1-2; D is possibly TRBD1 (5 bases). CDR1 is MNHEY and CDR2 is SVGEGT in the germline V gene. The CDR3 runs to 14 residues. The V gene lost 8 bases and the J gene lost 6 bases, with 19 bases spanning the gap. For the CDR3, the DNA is TGTGCCAGCGGCGACGGGCCTCCCAGGGATGGCTACACCTTC. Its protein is CASGDGPPRDGYTF.

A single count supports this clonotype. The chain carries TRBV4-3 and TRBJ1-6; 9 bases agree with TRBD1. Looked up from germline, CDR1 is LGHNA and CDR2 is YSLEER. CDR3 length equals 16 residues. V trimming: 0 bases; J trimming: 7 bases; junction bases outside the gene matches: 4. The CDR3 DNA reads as TGCGCCAGCAGCCAAGATGAGGGACAGGGAAATTCACCCCTCCACTTT. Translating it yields CASSQDEGQGNSPLHF.

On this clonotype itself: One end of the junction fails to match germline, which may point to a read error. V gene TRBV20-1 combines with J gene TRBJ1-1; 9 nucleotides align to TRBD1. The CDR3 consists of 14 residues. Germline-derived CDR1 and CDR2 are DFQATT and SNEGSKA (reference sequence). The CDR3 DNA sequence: TGCAGTACTAGAGGGGGACAGGGTCGCGCGGGAGCTTTCTTT. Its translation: CSTRGGQGRAGAFF.

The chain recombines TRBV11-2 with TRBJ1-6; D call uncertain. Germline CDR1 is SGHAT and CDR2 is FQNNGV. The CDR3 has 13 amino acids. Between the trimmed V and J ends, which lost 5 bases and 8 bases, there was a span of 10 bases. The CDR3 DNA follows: TGTGCCAGCAGCCCTAATACCGATTCACCCCTCCACTTT. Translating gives CASSPNTDSPLHF.

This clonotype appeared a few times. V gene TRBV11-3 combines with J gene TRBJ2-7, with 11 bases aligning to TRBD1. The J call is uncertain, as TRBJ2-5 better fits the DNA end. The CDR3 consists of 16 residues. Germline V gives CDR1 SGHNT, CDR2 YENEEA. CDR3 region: CASSLGGQGARETQYF. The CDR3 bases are TGTGCCAGCAGCTTAGGTGGACAGGGGGCCCGGGAGACCCAGTACTTC.

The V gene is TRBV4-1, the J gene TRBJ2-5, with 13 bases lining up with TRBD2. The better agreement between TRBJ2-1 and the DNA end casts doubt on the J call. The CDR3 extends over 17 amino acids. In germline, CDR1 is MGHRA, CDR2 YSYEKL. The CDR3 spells CASSQRLAGGLQETQFF. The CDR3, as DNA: TGCGCCAGCAGCCAGCGACTAGCGGGAGGCCTCCAAGAGACCCAGTTCTTC.

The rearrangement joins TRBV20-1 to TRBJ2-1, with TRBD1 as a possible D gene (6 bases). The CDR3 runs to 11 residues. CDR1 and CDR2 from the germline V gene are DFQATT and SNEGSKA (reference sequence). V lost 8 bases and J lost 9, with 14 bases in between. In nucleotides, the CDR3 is TGCAGTATTCAACAGGGTTCTGAGCAGTTCTTC. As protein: CSIQQGSEQFF.

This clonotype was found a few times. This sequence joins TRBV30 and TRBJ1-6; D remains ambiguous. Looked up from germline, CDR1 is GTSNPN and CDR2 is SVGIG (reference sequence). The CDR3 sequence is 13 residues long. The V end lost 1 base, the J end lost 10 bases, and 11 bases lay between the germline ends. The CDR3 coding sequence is TGTGCCTGGAGTGGAGGGATCAGCTCACCCCTCCACTTT. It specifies CAWSGGISSPLHF.

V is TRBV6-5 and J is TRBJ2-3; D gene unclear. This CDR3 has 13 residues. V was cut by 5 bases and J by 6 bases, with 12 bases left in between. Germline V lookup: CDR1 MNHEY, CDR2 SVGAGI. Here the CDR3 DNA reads TGTGCCAGCAGTATGGTAGGCCTTGATACGCAGTATTTT. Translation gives CASSMVGLDTQYF.

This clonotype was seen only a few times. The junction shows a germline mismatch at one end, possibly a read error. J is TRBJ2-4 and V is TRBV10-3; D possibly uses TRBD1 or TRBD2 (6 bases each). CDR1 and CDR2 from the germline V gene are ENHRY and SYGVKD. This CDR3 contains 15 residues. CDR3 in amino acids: CAISDGGRTKNVQYF. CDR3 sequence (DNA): TGTGCCATCAGTGATGGGGGGCGCACCAAAAACGTTCAGTACTTC.

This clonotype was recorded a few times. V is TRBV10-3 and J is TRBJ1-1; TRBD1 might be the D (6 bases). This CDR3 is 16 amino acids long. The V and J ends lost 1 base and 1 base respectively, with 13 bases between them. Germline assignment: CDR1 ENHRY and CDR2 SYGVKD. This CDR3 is CAISEWVGQSNTEAFF. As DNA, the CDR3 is TGTGCCATCAGTGAGTGGGTGGGACAATCGAACACTGAAGCTTTCTTT.

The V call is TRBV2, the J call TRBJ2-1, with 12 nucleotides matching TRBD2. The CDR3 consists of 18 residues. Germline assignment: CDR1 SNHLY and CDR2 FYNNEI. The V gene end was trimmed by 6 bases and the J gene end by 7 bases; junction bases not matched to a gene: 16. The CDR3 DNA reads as TGTGCCAGCAGCCAGAGACTAGCGGGAGAAGGAGGGAATAATGAGCAGTTCTTC. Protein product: CASSQRLAGEGGNNEQFF.

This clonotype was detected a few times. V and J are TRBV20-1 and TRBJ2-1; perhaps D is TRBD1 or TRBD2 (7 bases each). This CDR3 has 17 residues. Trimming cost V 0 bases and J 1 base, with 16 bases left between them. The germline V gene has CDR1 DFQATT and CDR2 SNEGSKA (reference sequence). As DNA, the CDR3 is TGCAGTGCTAGAGATCTGGGGAGGGGGCTATCCTACAATGAGCAGTTCTTC. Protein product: CSARDLGRGLSYNEQFF.

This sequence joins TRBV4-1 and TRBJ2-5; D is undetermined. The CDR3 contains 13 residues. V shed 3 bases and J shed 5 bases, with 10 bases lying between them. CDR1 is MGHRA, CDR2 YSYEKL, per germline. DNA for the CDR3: TGCGCCAGCAGCCACCCCAATGGGGAGACCCAGTACTTC. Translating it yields CASSHPNGETQYF.

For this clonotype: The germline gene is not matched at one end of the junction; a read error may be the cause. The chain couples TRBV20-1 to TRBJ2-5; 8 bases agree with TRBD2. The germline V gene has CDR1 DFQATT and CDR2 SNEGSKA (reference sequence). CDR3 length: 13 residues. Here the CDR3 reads CSANSGVQGTQYF. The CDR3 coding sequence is TGCAGTGCCAATAGCGGGGTTCAAGGGACCCAGTACTTC.

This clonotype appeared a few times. The chain's CDR3 is CASSSTGATLRGYTF. The CDR3 DNA sequence: TGTGCCAGCAGCTCAACAGGGGCCACCTTGCGGGGCTACACCTTC. The chain joins TRBV11-1 to TRBJ1-2; TRBD1 aligns across 7 bases. In germline, CDR1 is SGHAT, CDR2 FQDESV (reference sequence). Trimming took 4 bases from V and 8 from J; bases not matched to a gene: 13. The CDR3 consists of 15 residues.

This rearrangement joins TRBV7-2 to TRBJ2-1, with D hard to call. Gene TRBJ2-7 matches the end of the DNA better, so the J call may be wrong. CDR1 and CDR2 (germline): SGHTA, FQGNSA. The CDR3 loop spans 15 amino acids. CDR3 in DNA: TGTGCCAGCAGCTTAGTTTGGGGATCCTACAATGAGCAGTACTTC. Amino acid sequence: CASSLVWGSYNEQYF.

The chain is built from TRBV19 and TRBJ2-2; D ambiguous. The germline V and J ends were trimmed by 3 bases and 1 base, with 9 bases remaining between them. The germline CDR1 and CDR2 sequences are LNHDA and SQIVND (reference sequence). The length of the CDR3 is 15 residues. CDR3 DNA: TGTGCCAGTAGTATCCTGGGAATGAACACCGGGGAGCTGTTTTTT. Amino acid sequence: CASSILGMNTGELFF.

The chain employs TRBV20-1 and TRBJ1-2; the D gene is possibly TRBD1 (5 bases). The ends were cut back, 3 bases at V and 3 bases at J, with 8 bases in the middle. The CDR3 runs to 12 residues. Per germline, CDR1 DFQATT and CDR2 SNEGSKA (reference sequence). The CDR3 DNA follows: TGCAGTGCTAGGGACAACTACTATGGCTACACCTTC. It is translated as CSARDNYYGYTF.

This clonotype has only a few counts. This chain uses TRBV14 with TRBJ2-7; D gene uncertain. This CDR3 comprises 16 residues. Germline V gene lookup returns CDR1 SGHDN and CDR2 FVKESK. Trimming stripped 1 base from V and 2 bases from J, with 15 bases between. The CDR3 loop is CASSQVSPVRTYEQYF. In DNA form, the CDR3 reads TGTGCCAGCAGCCAAGTCAGTCCGGTTAGGACCTACGAGCAGTACTTC.

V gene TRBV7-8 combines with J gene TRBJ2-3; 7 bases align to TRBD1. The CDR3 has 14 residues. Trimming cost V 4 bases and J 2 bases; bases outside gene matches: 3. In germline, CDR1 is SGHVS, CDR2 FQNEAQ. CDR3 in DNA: TGTGCCAGCAGCTGGACAGGAAACACAGATACGCAGTATTTT. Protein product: CASSWTGNTDTQYF.

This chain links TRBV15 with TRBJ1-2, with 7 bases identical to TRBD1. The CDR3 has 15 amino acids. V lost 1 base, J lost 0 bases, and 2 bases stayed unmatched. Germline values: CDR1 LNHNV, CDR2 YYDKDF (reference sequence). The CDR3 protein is CATSRGDRTNYGYTF. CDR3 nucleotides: TGTGCCACCAGCAGAGGGGACAGAACTAACTATGGCTACACCTTC.

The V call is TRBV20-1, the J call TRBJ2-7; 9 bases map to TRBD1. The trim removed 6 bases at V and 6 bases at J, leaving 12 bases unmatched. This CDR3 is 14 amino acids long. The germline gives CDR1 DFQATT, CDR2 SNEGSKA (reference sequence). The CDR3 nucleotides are TGCAGTGCGCCAAGGACAGGGGCACCGGTCGAGCAGTACTTC. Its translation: CSAPRTGAPVEQYF.